This T cell receptor beta chain came from a study of control samples from healthy donors and cancer patients. Some clones are missing from TCRdb's copy, which holds only in-frame ones; the method was immunoSEQ multiplex PCR. The repertoire includes some 82,000 clones, 84% of them detected once, and more than 9% sits in the top ten. Trimming removed 4 bases from V and 2 bases from J; junction bases left unmatched: 2. This CDR3 has 15 amino acids. CDR1 and CDR2 from the germline V gene are LGHDT and YNNKEL (reference sequence). Sequenced: PBMCs. V and J are TRBV3-1 (or the pseudogene TRBV3-2) and TRBJ2-3, with 11 bases fitting TRBD2. The sequence was collected from a man in his sixties with head and neck cancer. The CDR3 loop reads CASSPTSGATDTQYF. For the CDR3, the DNA is TGTGCCAGCAGCCCGACTAGCGGGGCCACAGATACGCAGTATTTT.